This paragraph reports one T cell receptor (beta chain). Its antigen is unidentified. Both 60 Vbeta primers and 13 Jbeta primers went into the PCR. The table came from immunoSEQ multiplex PCR; TCRdb's copy has only in-frame clones and leaves some out. The profile shows 200,000 to 250,000 clones, just under 85% of them singletons. These data originate in a study of cytomegalovirus exposure and HLA in healthy donors. Points from the study as a whole: TCR beta V- and J-gene trimming, according to a later analysis, was linked to a missense DCLRE1C variant. The study carried out a later analysis of TCR beta sequences. It associated some 15,000 of them with specific HLA alleles at a false discovery rate of 0.05.

The germline CDR1 and CDR2 sequences are MNHEY and SVGAGI. Between the trimmed V and J ends, which lost 4 bases and 1 base, there was a span of 12 bases. The CDR3 sequence is 15 residues long. The sequenced sample was PBMCs. The clonotype was recovered from a woman between 40 and 55 years old in good health and CMV-seronegative. This chain uses TRBV6-5 with TRBJ2-3; D is perhaps TRBD2 (5 bases). CDR3 nucleotides: TGTGCCAGCAGTTTAGCGAGGGCCGGCACAGATACGCAGTATTTT. Its protein is CASSLARAGTDTQYF.